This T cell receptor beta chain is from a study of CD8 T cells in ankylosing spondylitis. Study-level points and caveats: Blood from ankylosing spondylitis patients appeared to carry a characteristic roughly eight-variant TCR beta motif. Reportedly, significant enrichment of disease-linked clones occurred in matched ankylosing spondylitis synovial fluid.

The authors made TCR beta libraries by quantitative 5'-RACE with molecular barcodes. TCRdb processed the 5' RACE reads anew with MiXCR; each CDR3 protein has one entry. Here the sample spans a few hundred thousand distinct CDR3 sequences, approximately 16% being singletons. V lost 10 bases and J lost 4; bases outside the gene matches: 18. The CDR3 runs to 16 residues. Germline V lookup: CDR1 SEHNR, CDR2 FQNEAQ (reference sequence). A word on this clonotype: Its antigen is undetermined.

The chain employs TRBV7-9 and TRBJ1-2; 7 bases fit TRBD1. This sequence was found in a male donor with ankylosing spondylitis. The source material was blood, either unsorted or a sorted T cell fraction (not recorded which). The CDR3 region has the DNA TGTGCCACCCTCTGGGGTGGAGGGGGCGAGAGCTATGGCTACACCTTC. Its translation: CATLWGGGGESYGYTF.